One and the same sample provided the 16 T cell receptor beta chains below, sequenced in a study of T cells after yellow fever vaccination (dated by TCRdb to about 2019). The library was produced with 5' RACE. The sequencer listed for this sample is Illumina HiSeq 2500. Using fastp trimming at Q25 and MiXCR clonotype assembly, TCRdb reanalyzed the public sequencing data and kept in-frame beta chains. Rows are combined by CDR3 protein, so each entry shows the most common genes and DNA. The sample yields approximately 96,000 distinct CDR3 sequences; under 9% were counted once. The ten most abundant clones make up approximately 16% of the sample. This specimen's treatment or condition label, per the study, means: live attenuated yellow fever vaccine strain. The input for sequencing was CD8+ T cells not binding an NS4B(214-222) dextramer, sorted from PBMCs, taken more than 13 days after the first yellow fever vaccination. Reading the label with the study, this specimen's cell subset or site is: NS4B epitope dextramer-negative CD8 T cells. The source is a man in his late teens or twenties who received the YFV17D yellow fever vaccine.

The table lists this clonotype with many counts. This chain uses TRBV12-3 or TRBV12-4 with TRBJ2-1, with 7 bases fitting TRBD1. The CDR3 length is 15 residues. J gave up 5 bases and V 4 bases, and 8 bases lay outside the gene matches. CDR3 protein: CASSSTGVHNNEQFF. CDR3 sequence (DNA): TGTGCCAGCAGTTCCACAGGGGTGCATAACAATGAGCAGTTCTTC.

This clonotype was recorded a few times. V is TRBV7-2 and J is TRBJ1-6; 7 bases map to TRBD1. CDR3 size: 17 residues. Germline V gene data show CDR1 as SGHTA and CDR2 as FQGNSA. V dropped 2 bases and J dropped 13; count of bases not matched to a gene: 17. The CDR3 DNA follows: TGTGCCAGCAGCTTATCGGTTTTCGGGGCAGGGGGGATGCCCCTCCACTTT. As protein: CASSLSVFGAGGMPLHF.

In its sample, this clonotype was seen many times. This CDR3 is CATSDFAADTQYF. Written as DNA, the CDR3 is TGTGCCACCAGTGATTTTGCCGCAGATACGCAGTATTTT. The genes are TRBV24-1 and TRBJ2-3; unclear D gene. Trimming stripped 1 base from V and 4 bases from J, with 5 bases between. The CDR3 is 13 residues long. From germline, CDR1 is KGHDR and CDR2 SFDVKD.

A few counts support this clonotype. The chain joins TRBV4-1 to TRBJ1-2, with a tentative D call TRBD1 (5 bases). Germline CDR1 is MGHRA and CDR2 is YSYEKL. This CDR3 is built from 14 residues. Trimming stripped 0 bases from V and 4 bases from J, with 9 bases between. CDR3 DNA: TGCGCCAGCAGCCAAGATAGGACATTCTATGGCTACACCTTC. It specifies CASSQDRTFYGYTF.

V gene TRBV2 combines with J gene TRBJ2-7; the D gene is possibly TRBD2 (5 bases). Germline-derived CDR1 and CDR2 are SNHLY and FYNNEI. The CDR3 has 13 residues. Trimming pared 4 bases from V and 4 bases from J, leaving 11 bases between. The CDR3 region is CASSGGFVYEQYF. CDR3 in DNA: TGTGCCAGCAGTGGAGGGTTTGTTTACGAGCAGTACTTC. The variable domain in full, with the rest retrieved from reference TRBV2 and TRBJ2-7, is EPEVTQTPSHQVTQMGQEVILRCVPISNHLYFYWYRQILGQKVEFLVSFYNNEISEKSEIFDDQFSVERPDGSNFTLKIRSTKLEDSAMYFCASSGGFVYEQYFGPGTRLTVT.

This clonotype was observed at least ten times. The chain employs TRBV12-3 or TRBV12-4 and TRBJ2-2; 7 nucleotides line up with TRBD1. The CDR3 runs to 14 residues. V trimming: 3 bases; J trimming: 6 bases; junction bases outside the gene matches: 4. CDR3 loop: CASSFVGGAGELFF. The CDR3 bases are TGTGCCAGCAGTTTCGTAGGGGGCGCCGGGGAGCTGTTTTTT.

This clonotype has ten or more counts. The chain carries TRBV4-1 and TRBJ2-2; 9 nucleotides match TRBD1. There are 13 residues in the CDR3. Germline CDR1 and CDR2: MGHRA and YSYEKL. V trimming: 6 bases; J trimming: 9 bases; junction bases outside the gene matches: 5. The CDR3 DNA is TGCGCCAGCAGGGGGACAGGGACGAGGGAGCTGTTTTTT. It translates to CASRGTGTRELFF.

V usage is TRBV6-6 and J usage is TRBJ2-5, with TRBD2 as a possible D gene (5 bases). This CDR3 has 12 amino acids. Trimming left V 4 bases short and J 9 bases short, with 12 bases between. Looked up from germline, CDR1 is MNHNY and CDR2 is SVGAGI (reference sequence). CDR3: CASSSGLNSQYF. DNA of the CDR3: TGTGCCAGCAGTTCTGGACTGAACTCCCAGTACTTC.

This clonotype was picked up a small number of times. V and J are TRBV6-2 or TRBV6-3 and TRBJ2-5; D is ambiguous. V lost 6 bases to trimming and J lost 4 bases, with 9 bases between them. The CDR3 length is 12 residues. In germline, CDR1 is MNHEY, CDR2 SVGEGT. This CDR3 reads CASSPYRETQYF. The CDR3 DNA reads TGTGCCAGCAGCCCATATAGAGAGACCCAGTACTTC.

This clonotype was counted many times. This chain joins TRBV20-1 and TRBJ1-1; D is ambiguous. With 6 bases removed from V and 7 bases from J, the gap between germline ends came to 12 bases. The length of the CDR3 is 11 residues. Germline V gene data show CDR1 as DFQATT and CDR2 as SNEGSKA (reference sequence). The CDR3 DNA reads as TGCAGTGCCCCCCGGGGAGGTGAAGCTTTCTTT. As protein: CSAPRGGEAFF.

The chain uses TRBV2 and TRBJ2-1; tentatively, D is TRBD2 (6 bases). Germline CDR1 reads SNHLY; CDR2 reads FYNNEI. Trimming cost V 5 bases and J 10 bases, with 21 bases left between them. The length of the CDR3 is 15 residues. The CDR3 region has the DNA TGTGCCAGCAGTCCTCCCGGGACTCCCTCGGGCGAGCAGTTCTTC. Its protein product is CASSPPGTPSGEQFF.

The rearrangement joins TRBV6-1 to TRBJ2-7, with D perhaps matching TRBD1 or TRBD2 (6 bases each). In germline, CDR1 is MNHNS, CDR2 SASEGT. V was pared by 9 bases and J by 3 bases, with 15 bases between. The CDR3 covers 13 residues. The CDR3 is CASNQRGDYEQYF. In nucleotides, the CDR3 is TGTGCCAGTAATCAAAGGGGGGACTACGAGCAGTACTTC.

This clonotype was counted between two and nine times. The chain is built from TRBV7-9 and TRBJ1-2; 7 bases agree with TRBD1. This CDR3 contains 14 residues. Germline V gene sequence: CDR1 SEHNR, CDR2 FQNEAQ (reference sequence). V was pared by 6 bases and J by 3 bases, with 7 bases of the junction left unmatched. CDR3 DNA: TGTGCCAGCAGGGCAGGGGGAAGCGACTATGGCTACACCTTC. Translated, it gives CASRAGGSDYGYTF.

Only a few counts were recorded for this clonotype. V gene TRBV4-1 combines with J gene TRBJ2-7; D not certain. V lost 1 base, J lost 6 bases, and 7 bases lay in between. This CDR3 is built from 12 residues. The germline V gene has CDR1 MGHRA and CDR2 YSYEKL. The CDR3 here is CASSQGDSEQYF. As DNA, the CDR3 is TGCGCCAGCAGCCAAGGTGATAGCGAGCAGTACTTC.

Ten or more counts support this clonotype. This chain links TRBV7-2 with TRBJ2-3; 11 bases match TRBD2. Germline trimming cut 5 bases from V and 5 bases from J; bases unmatched to any gene: 6. Looked up from germline, CDR1 is SGHTA and CDR2 is FQGNSA. This CDR3 is 15 amino acids long. This CDR3 reads CASSMIAGGGDTQYF. Written as DNA, the CDR3 is TGTGCCAGCAGCATGATAGCGGGGGGGGGAGATACGCAGTATTTT.

This clonotype was seen more than once but under ten times. This rearrangement joins TRBV6-2 or TRBV6-3 to TRBJ2-7; D might be TRBD2 (6 bases). Trimming shortened V by 2 bases and J by 0 bases, and 11 bases separated the two germline ends. The germline gives CDR1 MNHEY, CDR2 SVGEGT. The CDR3 extends over 15 amino acids. CDR3 sequence reads: CASSYEWDSSYEQYF. The CDR3 region has the DNA TGTGCCAGCAGTTACGAGTGGGACTCCTCCTACGAGCAGTACTTC.